This passage covers 21 T cell receptor beta chains from one sample sequenced in a study of radiotherapy plus CTLA-4 blockade in lung cancer. Measured with immunoSEQ multiplex PCR; TCRdb has only the in-frame clones, and not every one. The sample lists 81,000 or so clones, around 90% occurring once. Source: peripheral blood, taken from a patient treated with radiotherapy plus ipilimumab. The receptors were gathered from a human donor with non-small cell lung cancer who had stable disease on radiotherapy plus ipilimumab.

The chain links TRBV11-2 to TRBJ2-1; TRBD1 or TRBD2 may be the D gene (5 bases each). CDR3 length equals 13 residues. Deletions cut 3 bases from V and 6 bases from J, with 9 bases between. Germline V gene data show CDR1 as SGHAT and CDR2 as FQNNGV. The CDR3 reads CASSFIGANEQFF. The CDR3 coding sequence is TGTGCCAGCAGCTTTATCGGGGCCAATGAGCAGTTCTTC.

The CDR3 sequence: CASSQDALTGRVANVLTF. CDR3 DNA sequence: TGTGCCAGCAGCCAAGACGCCCTAACAGGGCGCGTGGCCAACGTCCTGACTTTC. V usage is TRBV4-2 and J usage is TRBJ2-6, with D possibly matching TRBD1 (6 bases). This CDR3 is 18 amino acids long. Germline CDR1 reads LGHNA; CDR2 reads YNFKEQ. Trimming took off 0 bases at V and 6 bases at J, with 18 bases between the two ends.

The chain employs TRBV7-2 and TRBJ1-6; no clear D. The V and J ends lost 2 bases and 7 bases respectively, with 6 bases between them. The CDR3 sequence is 13 residues long. In germline, CDR1 is SGHTA, CDR2 FQGNSA. CDR3 in DNA: TGTGCCAGCAGCTTAAGTCCCAATTCACCCCTCCACTTT. Translating gives CASSLSPNSPLHF. The full variable domain, its missing parts supplied by reference TRBV7-2 and TRBJ1-6, is GAGVSQSPSNKVTEKGKDVELRCDPISGHTALYWYRQSLGQGLEFLIYFQGNSAPDKSGLPSDRFSAERTGGSVSTLTIQRTQQEDSAVYLCASSLSPNSPLHFGNGTRLTVT.

The CDR3 sequence is CASTQGGNQPQHF. The CDR3 DNA follows: TGCGCCAGTACACAGGGTGGCAATCAGCCCCAGCATTTT. The rearrangement uses TRBV10-2 and TRBJ1-5, with D maybe TRBD1 (6 bases). V lost 9 bases to trimming and J lost 2 bases, with 11 bases between them. This CDR3 has 13 amino acids. Per germline, CDR1 WSHSY and CDR2 SAAADI.

The V call is TRBV14, the J call TRBJ2-2; D ambiguous. This CDR3 comprises 14 residues. CDR1 is SGHDN, CDR2 FVKESK, per germline. The germline V and J ends were trimmed by 1 base and 7 bases, with 10 bases remaining between them. The CDR3 loop is CASSQVLGIGELFF. As DNA, the CDR3 is TGTGCCAGCAGCCAAGTATTGGGGATCGGGGAGCTGTTTTTT.

The V gene is TRBV11-2, the J gene TRBJ2-2; D remains ambiguous. Germline lookup yields CDR1 SGHAT and CDR2 FQNNGV. Trimming cost V 2 bases and J 0 bases, with 10 bases left between them. The CDR3 spans 16 residues. DNA for the CDR3: TGTGCCAGCAGCTTAAATCCCCTGACGAACACCGGGGAGCTGTTTTTT. Its translation: CASSLNPLTNTGELFF.

The V gene is TRBV4-1, the J gene TRBJ2-1, with 9 bases that match TRBD2. V lost 0 bases, J lost 9 bases, and 12 bases stayed unmatched. This CDR3 has 17 residues. CDR1 is MGHRA and CDR2 is YSYEKL in the germline V gene. Here the CDR3 DNA reads TGCGCCAGCAGCCAAGAGGAGCTAGCGGGATGGGCGGGTGAGCAGTTCTTC. Residues: CASSQEELAGWAGEQFF.

The rearrangement links TRBV11-2 to TRBJ2-2; weak D call: TRBD1 (5 bases). The CDR3 has 16 amino acids. Trimming pared 1 base from V and 2 bases from J, leaving 11 bases between. Per the germline V gene, CDR1 is SGHAT and CDR2 is FQNNGV. The CDR3 bases are TGTGCCAGCAGCTTAGGGCCAGGGATAAACACCGGGGAGCTGTTTTTT. As protein: CASSLGPGINTGELFF.

The chain combines TRBV11-2 with TRBJ2-1; D uncertain. The CDR3 is 11 amino acids. Germline CDR1 reads SGHAT; CDR2 reads FQNNGV. The V end lost 1 base, the J end lost 9 bases, and 4 bases lay between the germline ends. CDR3 residues: CASSLGGEQFF. CDR3 DNA sequence: TGTGCCAGCAGCTTAGGGGGTGAGCAGTTCTTC.

J is TRBJ2-5 and V is TRBV4-2; TRBD1 matches at 9 bases. The CDR3 runs to 14 residues. CDR1 and CDR2 (germline): LGHNA, YNFKEQ. Unmatched junction bases numbered 6, after V lost 5 bases and J lost 5 bases. The CDR3 loop is CASSSGTGRETQYF. The CDR3 nucleotides read TGTGCCAGCAGCTCGGGGACAGGGAGGGAGACCCAGTACTTC.

The V and J genes are TRBV11-2 and TRBJ2-3, with D possibly called TRBD1 or TRBD2 (5 bases each). Looked up from germline, CDR1 is SGHAT and CDR2 is FQNNGV. With 1 base removed from V and 2 bases from J, the gap between germline ends came to 19 bases. The CDR3 extends over 18 amino acids. CDR3 coding DNA: TGTGCCAGCAGCTTAGGAGGATTAACGGGGACCTTCACAGATACGCAGTATTTT. Its translation is CASSLGGLTGTFTDTQYF.

V usage is TRBV19 and J usage is TRBJ1-2; D gene uncertain. In germline, CDR1 is LNHDA, CDR2 SQIVND (reference sequence). The CDR3 spans 12 residues. V was pared by 6 bases and J by 2 bases, with 7 bases between. The CDR3 coding sequence is TGTGCCAGTAGGCCTCTAAACTATGGCTACACCTTC. Translation gives CASRPLNYGYTF.

This chain links TRBV7-9 with TRBJ1-2; D is possibly TRBD1 (5 bases). Germline CDR1 and CDR2: SEHNR and FQNEAQ (reference sequence). V gave up 8 bases and J gave up 1 base, with 14 bases separating them. The CDR3 is 14 residues long. The CDR3 sequence is CASRSGDHNYGYTF. CDR3 DNA: TGTGCCAGCCGCTCGGGGGACCATAACTATGGCTACACCTTC.

J is TRBJ2-1 and V is TRBV15, with 8 nucleotides matching TRBD2. The CDR3 has 17 residues. After removal of 3 bases from V and 1 base from J, the junction contained 8 bases not matched to a gene. Germline loops: CDR1 LNHNV, CDR2 YYDKDF (reference sequence). The CDR3 coding sequence is TGTGCCACCAGCAGGACCATAGCGGGATCTTCCTACAATGAGCAGTTCTTC. Amino acid sequence: CATSRTIAGSSYNEQFF.

The V gene is TRBV7-3, the J gene TRBJ2-7; tentative D call: TRBD1 (6 bases). The CDR3 loop spans 14 amino acids. Trimming shortened V by 5 bases and J by 2 bases, and 13 bases separated the two germline ends. In germline, CDR1 is SGHTA, CDR2 FQGTGA. The CDR3 reads CASSGGQPPYEQYF. The DNA for the CDR3 is TGTGCCAGCAGCGGCGGACAGCCCCCCTACGAGCAGTACTTC.

V gene TRBV11-3 combines with J gene TRBJ2-1; D gene unclear. Germline assignment: CDR1 SGHNT and CDR2 YENEEA. The CDR3 covers 15 residues. The germline V and J ends were trimmed by 1 base and 4 bases, with 11 bases remaining between them. The CDR3 here is CASSLVHSQYNEQFF. CDR3 coding DNA: TGTGCCAGCAGCTTAGTGCACAGCCAGTACAATGAGCAGTTCTTC.

This chain uses TRBV11-1 with TRBJ2-3, with D perhaps TRBD2 (6 bases). Germline V CDR1 and CDR2: SGHAT, FQDESV (reference sequence). The CDR3 has 15 residues. V was trimmed by 5 bases and J by 1 base, leaving 13 bases between them. CDR3 DNA: TGTGCCAGCAGCCCCTACCAGCGGGGCACAGATACGCAGTATTTT. Translation: CASSPYQRGTDTQYF.

Written as DNA, the CDR3 is TGTGCCTGTGTGACAGGGTCCTATAATTCACCCCTCCACTTT. Translated: CACVTGSYNSPLHF. This chain connects TRBV30 to TRBJ1-6, with 7 bases fitting TRBD1. CDR3 length: 14 amino acids. Per germline, CDR1 GTSNPN and CDR2 SVGIG (reference sequence). J lost 1 base, V lost 6 bases, and 3 bases had no gene match.

The count of this clone is one. V and J are TRBV6-5 and TRBJ2-7; D remains ambiguous. The V and J ends lost 1 base and 7 bases respectively, with 11 bases between them. Germline values: CDR1 MNHEY, CDR2 SVGAGI. The CDR3 totals 13 residues. Written as DNA, the CDR3 is TGTGCCAGCAGTTACTTTGGGGTTTGGGAGCAGTACTTC. This codes for CASSYFGVWEQYF.

The chain uses TRBV27 and TRBJ1-3; a weak D match, TRBD1 (5 bases). This CDR3 has 13 amino acids. Germline V CDR1 and CDR2: MNHEY, SMNVEV (reference sequence). The V gene lost 8 bases and the J gene lost 3 bases, with 11 bases spanning the gap. In nucleotides, the CDR3 is TGTGCCAGCGGGGGGGGTTATGGAAACACCATATATTTT. It yields the protein CASGGGYGNTIYF.

The V and J genes are TRBV7-2 and TRBJ2-1; D call uncertain. V was cut by 5 bases and J by 10 bases, with 9 bases left in between. Germline CDR1 SGHTA, CDR2 FQGNSA. The CDR3 extends over 11 amino acids. The CDR3 spells CASSPGFEQFF. CDR3 bases: TGTGCCAGCAGCCCCGGTTTCGAGCAGTTCTTC.